The clone carrying this TCR beta chain was seen only a few times. What it binds is unknown. Researchers prepared the TCRbeta library using unique molecular identifiers, the study reports. TCRdb re-called the PCR reads through MiXCR, storing one row per CDR3 protein. This table has about 300,000 distinct CDR3 sequences, roughly 9.1% appearing once. The record originates from a study of T-cell reconstitution after alpha-beta-depleted transplantation in children. The germline V gene encodes CDR1 SEHNR and CDR2 FQNEAQ (reference sequence). Trimming pared 5 bases from V and 8 bases from J, leaving 18 bases between. The CDR3 has 14 residues. Study results and limitations: Where alpha-beta T cells came from about two months after transplant was reportedly several hundred expanded graft clones. One year after transplant, T-cell counts and diversity came mostly from newly produced T cells.

This receptor was identified in a boy under three years old with acute myeloid leukemia, due to receive a stem cell transplant. The sample here was PBMCs, taken before TCRalphabeta/CD19-depleted stem cell transplant. The rearrangement links TRBV7-9 to TRBJ1-1; D is perhaps TRBD1 (5 bases). CDR3 nucleotide sequence: TGTGCCAGCAGCCAAAACCGGGACCGAGGCGAAGCTTTCTTT. This encodes CASSQNRDRGEAFF.